The next 26 T cell receptor beta chains were all read from a single sample in a study of OX40 agonist ivuxolimab in advanced cancers. TCRdb's copy holds only in-frame clones and misses some; the assay was immunoSEQ multiplex PCR. The profile covers over 80,000 clones, with approximately 91% appearing a single time and 0.8% to 1% taken by the ten largest. This specimen was CD4+ or CD8+ T cells sorted from blood, taken in a trial of the OX40 agonist ivuxolimab. The receptors shown here come from an adult with an advanced solid tumor such as melanoma, head and neck, liver or kidney cancer.

This clone was seen a handful of times. The J gene is TRBJ1-2, the V gene TRBV10-3, with TRBD1 identical over 7 bases. The CDR3 is 16 residues long. Trimming cost V 4 bases and J 6 bases; bases outside gene matches: 14. Germline V gene lookup returns CDR1 ENHRY and CDR2 SYGVKD. CDR3 nucleotides: TGTGCCATCAGTGGAGACAGGGATAGGTCACGTAATGGCTACACCTTC. Translating it yields CAISGDRDRSRNGYTF.

The chain is built from TRBV7-8 and TRBJ2-5; 11 positions agree with TRBD1. The J segment lost 4 bases and the V segment lost 5 bases, leaving 12 bases of the junction unmatched. Germline V gives CDR1 SGHVS, CDR2 FQNEAQ. The CDR3 loop spans 17 amino acids. This chain's CDR3 is CASSLPFSGTGGETQYF. The CDR3 DNA sequence: TGTGCCAGCAGCCTCCCCTTTTCCGGGACAGGGGGAGAGACCCAGTACTTC.

In this sample, this clone turned up once. The chain has TRBV7-2 and TRBJ2-2, with TRBD2 identical over 12 bases. The CDR3 is made up of 18 amino acids. V shed 5 bases, J shed 1 base, and the junction held 8 bases outside the gene matches. Germline V gene sequence: CDR1 SGHTA, CDR2 FQGNSA. In DNA, the CDR3 is TGTGCCAGCAGCGTCCTAGCGGGAGGGCGTAAGAACACCGGGGAGCTGTTTTTT. As protein: CASSVLAGGRKNTGELFF. The full variable domain, completed using reference TRBV7-2 and TRBJ2-2, is GAGVSQSPSNKVTEKGKDVELRCDPISGHTALYWYRQSLGQGLEFLIYFQGNSAPDKSGLPSDRFSAERTGGSVSTLTIQRTQQEDSAVYLCASSVLAGGRKNTGELFFGEGSRLTVL.

The V gene is TRBV11-3, the J gene TRBJ2-1; D might be TRBD1 or TRBD2, each matching 6 bases. CDR3 length: 14 residues. Germline V gene sequence: CDR1 SGHNT, CDR2 YENEEA. V was pared by 2 bases and J by 8 bases, with 13 bases between. The chain's CDR3 is CASSLLNRGDEQFF. The CDR3 region has the DNA TGTGCCAGCAGCTTATTGAATAGGGGGGATGAGCAGTTCTTC.

The chain employs TRBV19 and TRBJ2-6; possibly TRBD2 for D (5 bases). The V end lost 4 bases, the J end lost 4 bases, and 11 bases lay between the germline ends. CDR1 is LNHDA, CDR2 SQIVND, per germline (reference sequence). CDR3 length: 15 amino acids. CDR3 region: CASSRGSPGANVLTF. The CDR3 nucleotides read TGTGCCAGTAGTAGAGGGAGCCCGGGGGCCAACGTCCTGACTTTC.

V and J are TRBV19 and TRBJ1-3; TRBD1 matches 8 bases. In germline, CDR1 is LNHDA, CDR2 SQIVND (reference sequence). The J segment lost 2 bases and the V segment lost 5 bases, leaving 5 bases of the junction unmatched. This CDR3 has 15 residues. This CDR3 reads CASSGTGGPGNTIYF. The CDR3 nucleotides read TGTGCCAGTAGTGGGACAGGAGGACCTGGAAACACCATATATTTT.

This sequence joins TRBV19 and TRBJ2-3; possibly TRBD1 for D (5 bases). This CDR3 region has 14 residues. Germline V gene lookup returns CDR1 LNHDA and CDR2 SQIVND (reference sequence). V lost 1 base and J lost 8, with 13 bases in between. This CDR3 reads CASSIGQGGGTQYF. The DNA of the CDR3 is TGTGCCAGTAGTATAGGGCAGGGCGGCGGTACGCAGTATTTT.

V and J are TRBV19 and TRBJ2-6; D is ambiguous. CDR1 is LNHDA and CDR2 is SQIVND in the germline V gene (reference sequence). The CDR3 totals 15 residues. V was clipped by 3 bases and J by 0 bases, with 6 bases between them. This CDR3 reads CASSISFSGANVLTF. CDR3 nucleotides: TGTGCCAGTAGTATTAGTTTCTCTGGGGCCAACGTCCTGACTTTC. Full variable domain (missing parts from reference TRBV19 and TRBJ2-6): DGGITQSPKYLFRKEGQNVTLSCEQNLNHDAMYWYRQDPGQGLRLIYYSQIVNDFQKGDIAEGYSVSREKKESFPLTVTSAQKNPTAFYLCASSISFSGANVLTFGAGSRLTVL.

The gene calls are TRBV28 and TRBJ1-2; D ambiguous. The length of the CDR3 is 14 residues. From germline, CDR1 is MDHEN and CDR2 SYDVKM. The V end lost 6 bases, the J end lost 4 bases, and 15 bases lay between the germline ends. CDR3 in amino acids: CASSPHQTFYGYTF. CDR3 nucleotide sequence: TGTGCCAGCAGCCCGCACCAAACCTTCTATGGCTACACCTTC.

The rearrangement uses TRBV5-4 and TRBJ2-1; D is uncertain. The V end was cut by 3 bases, the J end by 8 bases, with 9 bases between. The CDR3 is made up of 12 amino acids. Germline V CDR1 and CDR2: SGHNT, YYREEE (reference sequence). The DNA for the CDR3 is TGTGCCAGCAGCTCCCCCTATGATGAGCAGTTCTTC. It specifies CASSSPYDEQFF.

The genes are TRBV10-3 and TRBJ2-3, with no clear D. V was shortened by 6 bases and J by 0 bases, with 10 bases between the two germline ends. The germline gives CDR1 ENHRY, CDR2 SYGVKD. The CDR3 length is 14 residues. This CDR3 reads CAISSVGSTDTQYF. The DNA for the CDR3 is TGTGCCATCAGCTCCGTGGGAAGCACAGATACGCAGTATTTT.

The chain couples TRBV28 to TRBJ1-3; the D gene is possibly TRBD1 (6 bases). CDR1 and CDR2 (germline): MDHEN, SYDVKM. CDR3 length equals 15 residues. V was clipped by 4 bases and J by 0 bases, with 10 bases between them. CDR3 DNA sequence: TGTGCCAGCAGTTCAGGGGCGAGCTCTGGAAACACCATATATTTT. Translating it yields CASSSGASSGNTIYF.

The rearrangement joins TRBV28 to TRBJ1-2, with 8 bases that match TRBD1. Trimming took 6 bases from V and 7 from J; bases not matched to a gene: 16. Germline V gives CDR1 MDHEN, CDR2 SYDVKM. This CDR3 has 16 residues. Here the CDR3 reads CASSGGPGQVGAGYTF. In DNA form, the CDR3 reads TGTGCCAGCAGCGGGGGCCCGGGACAGGTCGGTGCTGGCTACACCTTC.

This chain connects TRBV5-1 to TRBJ1-2; D not resolved. Per germline, CDR1 SGHRS and CDR2 YFSETQ. Trimming stripped 4 bases from V and 4 bases from J, with 14 bases between. This CDR3 is built from 14 residues. CDR3 residues: CASSPEAGVYGYTF. CDR3 bases: TGCGCCAGCAGCCCCGAGGCCGGGGTCTATGGCTACACCTTC.

V is TRBV9 and J is TRBJ2-1; D tentatively fits TRBD1 or TRBD2 (5 bases each). V was cut by 6 bases and J by 5 bases, with 15 bases left in between. This CDR3 region has 14 residues. Germline CDR1 SGDLS, CDR2 YYNGEE. The CDR3 reads CASTSGLQNNEQFF. The CDR3 nucleotides are TGTGCCAGCACCTCGGGGCTCCAGAACAATGAGCAGTTCTTC.

The chain combines TRBV6-6 with TRBJ1-6; D uncertain. In germline, CDR1 is MNHNY, CDR2 SVGAGI (reference sequence). This CDR3 contains 16 residues. Trimming left V 4 bases short and J 7 bases short, with 17 bases between. The CDR3 reads CASSSRPVFRNSPLHF. In DNA form, the CDR3 reads TGTGCCAGCAGTTCAAGACCCGTCTTTCGGAATTCACCCCTCCACTTT.

The V call is TRBV7-9, the J call TRBJ1-5; perhaps TRBD1 as D (5 bases). Between the trimmed V and J ends, which lost 4 bases and 6 bases, there was a span of 19 bases. Looked up from germline, CDR1 is SEHNR and CDR2 is FQNEAQ (reference sequence). The CDR3 has 16 residues. This CDR3 reads CASSSVGRGVSQPQHF. In DNA, the CDR3 is TGTGCCAGCAGCTCCGTAGGTAGGGGAGTGAGTCAGCCCCAGCATTTT.

The CDR3 sequence: CASSLGGYQETQYF. CDR3 coding DNA: TGCGCCAGCAGCCTGGGAGGGTACCAAGAGACCCAGTACTTC. The rearrangement joins TRBV5-1 to TRBJ2-5; 7 bases fit TRBD2. V was pared by 4 bases and J by 0 bases, with 3 bases of the junction left unmatched. The CDR3 length is 14 residues. Looked up from germline, CDR1 is SGHRS and CDR2 is YFSETQ.

In this sample, this clone turned up once. The chain joins TRBV10-3 to TRBJ1-1; the match to TRBD1 covers 7 bases. Germline CDR1 reads ENHRY; CDR2 reads SYGVKD. This CDR3 has 13 residues. V shed 11 bases, J shed 0 bases, and the junction held 6 bases outside the gene matches. The CDR3 nucleotides read TGTGCCTCTCGGGACAGATTGAACACTGAAGCTTTCTTT. It encodes CASRDRLNTEAFF.

The chain uses TRBV7-9 and TRBJ1-2; TRBD1 matches 7 bases. J lost 5 bases, V lost 5 bases, and 5 bases had no gene match. CDR1 SEHNR and CDR2 FQNEAQ come from the germline V gene (reference sequence). The CDR3 is made up of 13 amino acids. The CDR3 nucleotides are TGTGCCAGCAGCCCGGGACAGCGTTATGGCTACACCTTC. Encoded protein: CASSPGQRYGYTF. Based on the CDR3 plus reference TRBV7-9 and TRBJ1-2, the full variable domain is DTGVSQNPRHKITKRGQNVTFRCDPISEHNRLYWYRQTLGQGPEFLTYFQNEAQLEKSRLLSDRFSAERPKGSFSTLEIQRTEQGDSAMYLCASSPGQRYGYTFGSGTRLTVV.

The chain combines TRBV27 with TRBJ1-4, with 8 bases fitting TRBD1. The junction had 20 bases not matched to a gene; V was cut back by 6 bases and J by 5 bases. CDR1 and CDR2 (germline): MNHEY, SMNVEV (reference sequence). The CDR3 length is 19 residues. In DNA, the CDR3 is TGTGCCAGCAGCAGAACCCGGGGACAGGTTGGGGCTATGAATGAAAAACTGTTTTTT. This codes for CASSRTRGQVGAMNEKLFF.

This clone was observed a handful of times. The CDR3 protein is CASSFGGAAPYNEQFF. The CDR3 DNA reads TGTGCCAGCAGCTTCGGGGGCGCGGCTCCCTACAATGAGCAGTTCTTC. The gene calls are TRBV5-4 and TRBJ2-1; D is perhaps TRBD1 or TRBD2 (6 bases each). In germline, CDR1 is SGHNT, CDR2 YYREEE (reference sequence). Trimming took off 2 bases at V and 2 bases at J, with 14 bases between the two ends. The CDR3 totals 16 residues.

The chain combines TRBV5-1 with TRBJ1-2, with 7 bases that match TRBD1. Germline values: CDR1 SGHRS, CDR2 YFSETQ. CDR3 length: 14 residues. Germline trimming cut 0 bases from V and 5 bases from J; bases unmatched to any gene: 4. This CDR3 is CASSLAGTDYGYTF. The DNA for the CDR3 is TGCGCCAGCAGCTTGGCTGGGACAGATTATGGCTACACCTTC.

V is TRBV27 and J is TRBJ1-4; a possible D gene is TRBD1 (6 bases). Germline CDR1 is MNHEY and CDR2 is SMNVEV (reference sequence). The length of the CDR3 is 12 residues. The V end lost 7 bases, the J end lost 7 bases, and 10 bases lay between the germline ends. DNA of the CDR3: TGTGCCAGCAAGGGGGAGAGTGAAAAACTGTTTTTT. This sequence encodes CASKGESEKLFF.

Points on this clone: The sample has other DNA sequences that encode this CDR3 too. The V call is TRBV5-4, the J call TRBJ2-6; D gene uncertain. V was cut by 0 bases and J by 2 bases, with 6 bases left in between. The CDR3 loop spans 15 amino acids. From germline, CDR1 is SGHNT and CDR2 YYREEE (reference sequence). CDR3 sequence reads: CASSLGGTGANVLTF. In DNA form, the CDR3 reads TGTGCCAGCAGCTTGGGGGGAACTGGGGCCAACGTCCTGACTTTC.

J is TRBJ1-2 and V is TRBV5-8, with D unclear. This CDR3 comprises 14 residues. Trimming removed 2 bases at V and 2 bases at J, with 10 bases between. Germline lookup yields CDR1 SGHTS and CDR2 YDEGEE. The CDR3 region has the DNA TGTGCCAGCAGCTTAGACACGAGGAACTATGGCTACACCTTC. This translates into CASSLDTRNYGYTF.